This entry is about one T cell receptor (beta chain). The entry originates in a study of blood T cell repertoires in COVID-19. The germline CDR1 and CDR2 sequences are SEHNR and FQNEAQ (reference sequence). Trimming removed 2 bases from V and 7 bases from J; junction bases left unmatched: 5. This CDR3 is 14 amino acids long. Methods used by the authors: Amplification from reference gene primers served as the basis for estimated nucleated cell counts. Sequencing was performed with immunoSEQ multiplex PCR; in TCRdb, only in-frame clones are kept and a portion is missing. D and trimming were read from the DNA, whereas the V and J calls and clone size are those reported in that table. This sample has approximately 160,000 clones, with roughly 84% found just once.

The sequenced sample was peripheral blood. The sequence was collected from a man aged 55-75 years who had recovered from COVID-19. The genes are TRBV7-9 and TRBJ2-7; 10 positions match TRBD2. The CDR3 here is CASSLTSGVFEQYF. The CDR3 bases are TGTGCCAGCAGCTTAACTAGCGGGGTTTTTGAGCAGTACTTC.